This is a list of T cell receptor beta chains from one sample in a study of blood T cell repertoires in COVID-19. Clones were read by immunoSEQ multiplex PCR, and TCRdb kept only the in-frame ones, dropping some. Altogether 40,000 to 45,000 clones are present, roughly nine tenths being singletons, with the ten largest covering around 6.5%. What was sequenced was peripheral blood. The origin of the receptors is a human donor in a cohort sampled during active COVID-19. Both conserved end residues are part of each CDR3. A D gene is named only where the DNA matches it firmly. Not every row has a clone size; where given, it reads once, few, many or a size class.

CDR3	DNA	D	V	J	size
CASRQEGGQYF	TGTGCCAGCAGACAGGAGGGAGGGCAGTATTTT	.	TRBV2	TRBJ2-3	.
CSVRAGTGGTEAFF	TGCAGCGTCCGAGCCGGGACAGGGGGGACTGAAGCTTTCTTT	TRBD1	TRBV29-1	TRBJ1-1	.
CASSQDGTGLNEQFF	TGTGCCAGCAGCCAAGACGGGACAGGGCTCAATGAGCAGTTCTTC	TRBD1	TRBV3-1/TRBV3-2	TRBJ2-1	.
CASSMEAGKTDTQYF	TGTGCCAGTAGTATGGAAGCGGGCAAGACAGATACGCAGTATTTT	.	TRBV19	TRBJ2-3	.
CASSQPRGTDTSYEQYF	TGCGCCAGCAGCCAGCCTCGGGGGACTGACACTTCCTACGAGCAGTACTTC	.	TRBV10-1	TRBJ2-7	.
CSVVSGGPTHPYEQYF	TGCAGCGTTGTTTCAGGGGGCCCTACCCATCCCTACGAGCAGTACTTC	TRBD1	TRBV29-1	TRBJ2-7	.
CASSQEGAGTSSYTQYF	TGTGCCAGCAGCCAAGAGGGAGCCGGGACTAGCAGCTATACGCAGTATTTT	TRBD2	TRBV4-2	TRBJ2-3	.
CASSQVSAESSYEQYF	TGTGCCAGCAGCCAAGTCTCCGCGGAGAGCTCCTACGAGCAGTACTTC	.	TRBV4-2	TRBJ2-7	.
CASSPRGGLLRLAKNIQYF	TGTGCCAGCAGCCCCCGGGGGGGCCTCCTCCGATTAGCCAAAAACATTCAGTACTTC	TRBD2	TRBV11-2	TRBJ2-4	few
CASSFTLAMNTGELFF	TGTGCCAGCAGCTTTACTCTAGCGATGAACACCGGGGAGCTGTTTTTT	.	TRBV11-3	TRBJ2-2	.
CASPLSGPPYYGYTF	TGCGCCAGTCCTCTGTCGGGTCCACCCTATTATGGCTACACCTTC	.	TRBV5-1	TRBJ1-2	.
CASSLDIWETQYF	TGCGCCAGCAGCTTGGACATCTGGGAGACCCAGTACTTC	.	TRBV5-1	TRBJ2-5	once
CASSSSLAGAGETQYF	TGTGCTAGCAGCTCATCCCTAGCGGGAGCGGGTGAGACCCAGTACTTC	TRBD2	TRBV7-7	TRBJ2-5	.
CASSIQGQTQYF	TGTGCCAGCAGCATCCAGGGCCAGACCCAGTACTTC	.	TRBV11-2	TRBJ2-5	.
CASRSSGEQFF	TGTGCCAGCAGGTCTAGCGGTGAGCAGTTCTTC	TRBD2	TRBV12-3/TRBV12-4	TRBJ2-1	.
CASSLGLAGSTDTQYF	TGTGCTAGCAGCTTGGGACTAGCGGGGAGCACAGATACGCAGTATTTT	TRBD2	TRBV7-7	TRBJ2-3	.
CASSRRSAGASTDTQYF	TGTGCCAGTAGTAGACGCTCAGCGGGGGCCAGCACAGATACGCAGTATTTT	TRBD2	TRBV19	TRBJ2-3	.
CASSFGARTGGGEAFF	TGCGCCAGCAGCTTTGGGGCTAGGACGGGGGGTGGTGAAGCTTTCTTT	.	TRBV5-1	TRBJ1-1	once
CASSITQGEKLFF	TGTGCCAGTAGTATTACGCAGGGTGAAAAACTGTTTTTT	.	TRBV19	TRBJ1-4	.
CASSQSGTSTDTQYF	TGTGCCAGCAGCCAAAGCGGGACTTCCACAGATACGCAGTATTTT	TRBD2	TRBV14	TRBJ2-3	.
CASTVDSGRGNEQFF	TGCGCCAGCACGGTCGACTCCGGGAGGGGCAATGAGCAGTTCTTC	TRBD2	TRBV4-1	TRBJ2-1	.
CASTSTGTGINYGYTF	TGTGCCAGCACTTCAACCGGGACAGGGATTAACTATGGCTACACCTTC	TRBD1	TRBV27	TRBJ1-2	.
CASRTTGVDGYTF	TGTGCCAGCAGGACAACAGGGGTCGATGGCTACACCTTC	TRBD1	TRBV12-3/TRBV12-4	TRBJ1-2	.
CASSYTENQPQHF	TGTGCCAGCAGCTATACAGAGAATCAGCCCCAGCATTTT	.	TRBV14	TRBJ1-5	.
CASSVDRTSYGELFF	TGTGCCAGCAGCGTAGACAGGACTAGCTACGGGGAGCTGTTTTTT	TRBD2	TRBV9	TRBJ2-2	.
CASSQVRLAGAEQFF	TGTGCCAGCAGCCAAGTAAGACTAGCGGGGGCCGAGCAGTTCTTC	TRBD2	TRBV3-1/TRBV3-2	TRBJ2-1	.
CAISESRGASGGYNEQFF	TGTGCCATCAGTGAGTCGCGCGGTGCTAGCGGGGGCTACAATGAGCAGTTCTTC	TRBD2	TRBV10-3	TRBJ2-1	.